This is a list of T cell receptor beta chains from one sample in a study of blood T cell repertoires in COVID-19. Repertoires were generated with immunoSEQ multiplex PCR, while TCRdb's copy carries only in-frame clones and drops some. The sample includes 150,000 or so clones, about 87% of them seen just once. Material: peripheral blood. These TCRs come from a man of 80 years or more with acute or convalescent COVID-19. CDR3s include the opening cysteine and the closing phenylalanine or tryptophan. Each record gives: V gene, J gene, clone size, D gene, CDR3 protein, CDR3 DNA. D genes are given only for firm matches. Rows may omit the clone size; those that give it use once, few, many or a size class.

TRBV18	TRBJ2-5	few	TRBD2	CASSPSSGDQETQYF	TGTGCCAGCTCACCGTCTAGCGGGGATCAAGAGACCCAGTACTTC
TRBV6-5	TRBJ1-5	NA	NA	CASRWQISNQPQHF	TGTGCCAGCAGGTGGCAGATTAGCAATCAGCCCCAGCATTTT
TRBV24-1	TRBJ2-3	NA	TRBD1	CATSDPPGQGGTDTQYF	TGTGCCACCAGTGACCCCCCTGGACAGGGTGGCACAGATACGCAGTATTTT
TRBV5-1	TRBJ1-3	NA	NA	CASSLQGSGVSGNTIYF	TGCGCCAGCAGCCTACAGGGTTCCGGGGTCTCGGGAAACACCATATATTTT
TRBV29-1	TRBJ2-5	NA	NA	CSVEGSGSVETQYF	TGCAGCGTTGAAGGTTCAGGGTCGGTAGAGACCCAGTACTTC
TRBV6-5	TRBJ1-5	NA	NA	CASSYVAGGNQPQHF	TGTGCCAGCAGTTACGTAGCCGGTGGCAATCAGCCCCAGCATTTT
TRBV28	TRBJ2-3	NA	NA	CASSFSGLRTDTQYF	TGTGCCAGCAGTTTTTCGGGATTACGGACAGATACGCAGTATTTT
TRBV7-2	TRBJ1-2	NA	TRBD1	CASSFGVGTGGGYTF	TGTGCCAGCAGCTTTGGGGTCGGGACAGGGGGTGGCTACACCTTC
TRBV6-5	TRBJ2-7	NA	NA	CASSSAGTREQYF	TGTGCCAGCAGTTCGGCCGGGACACGGGAGCAGTACTTC
TRBV2	TRBJ1-1	NA	NA	CASSVQGPEAFF	TGTGCCAGCAGTGTACAGGGTCCTGAAGCTTTCTTT
TRBV4-1	TRBJ2-5	NA	NA	CASSQVQVLETQYF	TGCGCCAGCAGCCAAGTACAGGTGCTGGAGACCCAGTACTTC
TRBV11-1	TRBJ1-6	NA	NA	CASTPGDSPLHF	TGTGCCAGCACACCAGGGGATTCACCCCTCCACTTT
TRBV5-4	TRBJ2-1	NA	TRBD1	CASRAPGTGIHEQFF	TGTGCCAGCAGAGCACCCGGGACAGGGATTCATGAGCAGTTCTTC
TRBV5-8	TRBJ1-2	NA	NA	CASSLLLLHYGYTF	TGTGCCAGCAGCTTACTTCTTCTCCACTATGGCTACACCTTC
TRBV18	TRBJ1-2	NA	NA	CASSPGAENYGYTF	TGTGCCAGCTCACCAGGAGCAGAGAACTATGGCTACACCTTC
TRBV4-1	TRBJ1-2	once	TRBD1	CASRGQGSNYGYTF	TGCGCCAGCAGGGGACAGGGGTCCAACTATGGCTACACCTTC
TRBV19	TRBJ1-1	NA	NA	CASSSIPNTEAFF	TGTGCCAGTTCCAGTATACCGAACACTGAAGCTTTCTTT
TRBV3-1/TRBV3-2	TRBJ1-1	NA	NA	CASSQLSGAFF	TGTGCCAGCAGCCAACTGAGTGGAGCTTTCTTT
TRBV3-1/TRBV3-2	TRBJ2-7	NA	TRBD2	CASSPSGTSGRAGHEQYF	TGTGCCAGCAGCCCCTCCGGGACTAGCGGGAGGGCCGGCCACGAGCAGTACTTC
TRBV28	TRBJ2-1	NA	TRBD2	CASRLSGTIYNEQFF	TGTGCCAGCAGGCTTAGCGGGACTATCTACAATGAGCAGTTCTTC
TRBV6-5	TRBJ1-1	once	TRBD1	CASSYPTGEAFF	TGTGCCAGCAGTTACCCGACAGGGGAAGCTTTCTTT
TRBV7-9	TRBJ1-5	NA	TRBD1	CASSLGVGQGAGQPQHF	TGTGCCAGCAGCTTGGGCGTCGGACAGGGGGCCGGTCAGCCCCAGCATTTT
TRBV4-2	TRBJ1-2	few	TRBD1	CASSQDWFQGAGYTF	TGTGCCAGCAGCCAAGATTGGTTCCAGGGGGCCGGCTACACCTTC
TRBV7-7	TRBJ2-5	NA	TRBD1	CASSLVTGGETQYF	TGTGCCAGCAGCTTAGTAACAGGGGGAGAGACCCAGTACTTC
TRBV6-2/TRBV6-3	TRBJ1-1	NA	TRBD1	CASSYVRGTEAFF	TGTGCCAGCAGTTACGTCAGGGGGACTGAAGCTTTCTTT
TRBV5-1	TRBJ1-1	once	NA	CASSLGPQGEAFF	TGCGCCAGCAGCTTGGGCCCCCAGGGAGAAGCTTTCTTT
TRBV28	TRBJ1-3	NA	TRBD1	CASSLDRGRRNTIYF	TGTGCCAGCAGTTTAGACAGGGGCAGGAGAAACACCATATATTTT
TRBV19	TRBJ1-5	NA	NA	CATKRGYSNQPQHF	TGTGCCACAAAGAGAGGCTATAGCAATCAGCCCCAGCATTTT
TRBV7-9	TRBJ2-7	NA	TRBD2	CASSGSGGSYEQYF	TGTGCCAGCAGCGGTAGCGGGGGCTCCTACGAGCAGTACTTC
TRBV24-1	TRBJ2-1	NA	TRBD2	CATEDGGGSNEQFF	TGTGCCACCGAGGACGGGGGAGGGTCCAATGAGCAGTTCTTC
TRBV19	TRBJ1-2	NA	NA	CASSIDRRQSGGYTF	TGTGCCAGTAGTATCGATCGTCGACAGTCGGGTGGCTACACCTTC
TRBV3-1/TRBV3-2	TRBJ2-7	NA	NA	CASSQAALGYEQYF	TGTGCCAGCAGCCAAGCTGCGCTAGGCTACGAGCAGTACTTC
TRBV6-2/TRBV6-3	TRBJ1-5	NA	NA	CASSSPRVTQPQHF	TGTGCCAGCAGTTCCCCCCGGGTCACTCAGCCCCAGCATTTT
TRBV5-5	TRBJ2-3	NA	NA	CASSLVGSTSTDTQYF	TGTGCCAGCAGCTTGGTGGGCAGTACGAGCACAGATACGCAGTATTTT
TRBV28	TRBJ1-3	NA	NA	CASSFRGRNTIYF	TGTGCCAGCAGTTTCAGGGGCCGAAACACCATATATTTT
TRBV11-2	TRBJ1-1	NA	NA	CASSLAGLGSQNTEAFF	TGTGCCAGCAGCTTAGCCGGTCTGGGCAGTCAGAACACTGAAGCTTTCTTT
TRBV24-1	TRBJ2-1	NA	TRBD1	CATSDFGTGVYNEQFF	TGTGCCACCAGTGATTTCGGGACAGGGGTCTACAATGAGCAGTTCTTC
TRBV14	TRBJ1-4	NA	NA	CASSQFQGREKLFF	TGTGCCAGCAGCCAGTTCCAGGGAAGGGAAAAACTGTTTTTT
TRBV5-1	TRBJ1-1	once	NA	CASSLSGQPRNTEAFF	TGCGCCAGCAGCTTGAGCGGACAGCCTCGGAACACTGAAGCTTTCTTT
TRBV2	TRBJ2-3	NA	TRBD1	CARGRRGLGTDTQYF	TGTGCCAGGGGGAGAAGGGGGCTCGGCACAGATACGCAGTATTTT
TRBV3-1/TRBV3-2	TRBJ1-1	NA	TRBD1	CASSQLRGLGDTEAFF	TGTGCCAGCAGCCAATTAAGGGGGCTTGGGGACACTGAAGCTTTCTTT
TRBV3-1/TRBV3-2	TRBJ1-3	NA	NA	CASSYRGAGNTIYF	TGTGCCAGCAGCTACCGGGGGGCTGGAAACACCATATATTTT
TRBV7-3	TRBJ2-1	NA	NA	CASSLRPTYNEQFF	TGTGCCAGCAGCTTAAGGCCCACCTACAATGAGCAGTTCTTC
TRBV15	TRBJ1-2	NA	TRBD1	CATKSGTDNYGYTF	TGTGCCACCAAATCCGGGACAGATAACTATGGCTACACCTTC